The TCR beta chain described here comes from a study of blood T cell repertoires in COVID-19. Study-level background: The cDNA or gDNA used as material had been derived from T cells, B-cell-depleted T cells, or PBMCs.

Followed longitudinally, the Seattle patients had been enrolled during active infection. Authors' methods: The assay estimated nucleated cells by amplifying reference gene primers. The assay was immunoSEQ multiplex PCR, and TCRdb's table has in-frame clones only and misses some. Clonal size and the V and J genes are those of that table, whereas D and trimming came from the DNA. The top ten clones hold less than 6% of a sample with some 220,000 clones, approximately 85% of them seen once. This CDR3 spans 14 amino acids. Looked up from germline, CDR1 is MDHEN and CDR2 is SYDVKM. V dropped 10 bases and J dropped 1 base, with 14 bases sitting between them.

This chain joins TRBV28 and TRBJ1-3, with D uncertain. The receptor was isolated from a woman between 70 and 85 years old with COVID-19, enrolled during active disease. Sequenced input: peripheral blood. In nucleotides, the CDR3 is TGTGCCACCAAGAGTGGAGGGTCTGGAAACACCATATATTTT. Translated, it gives CATKSGGSGNTIYF.